This T cell receptor beta chain stems from a study of cytotoxic CD8 clonotypes in ibrutinib-treated CLL. Overall study context: An average of 255,043 productive templates and approximately 90,000 productive rearrangements was obtained per sample.

Germline CDR1 and CDR2: MDHEN and SYDVKM. This CDR3 has 17 amino acids. V shed 5 bases and J 5 bases; nucleotides not matched to a gene: 14. Study-wide points: Investigators sampled sustained-remission and progressing patients at differing times.

Concerning this clone itself: Its specificity is unknown.

TCR beta libraries used around 1.8 micrograms of DNA from cryopreserved PBMCs. Deep sequencing aimed at 1 in 200,000 to 1 in 1 million T cells' resolution. The protocol was immunoSEQ multiplex PCR, while the TCRdb copy is restricted to in-frame clones and leaves out a portion. The sample lists 95,000 to 100,000 clones; around 80% were seen once. The chain is built from TRBV28 and TRBJ2-1; 8 positions agree with TRBD2. The TCR was taken from a human donor with chronic lymphocytic leukemia. The source material was PBMCs, sampled after 12 months of ibrutinib treatment. For the CDR3, the DNA is TGTGCCAGCAGTCAACCCAGGCCGGGACTAGTCCACAATGAGCAGTTCTTC. Protein sequence: CASSQPRPGLVHNEQFF. Complete variable domain (other parts from reference TRBV28 and TRBJ2-1): DVKVTQSSRYLVKRTGEKVFLECVQDMDHENMFWYRQDPGLGLRLIYFSYDVKMKEKGDIPEGYSVSREKKERFSLILESASTNQTSMYLCASSQPRPGLVHNEQFFGPGTRLTVL.